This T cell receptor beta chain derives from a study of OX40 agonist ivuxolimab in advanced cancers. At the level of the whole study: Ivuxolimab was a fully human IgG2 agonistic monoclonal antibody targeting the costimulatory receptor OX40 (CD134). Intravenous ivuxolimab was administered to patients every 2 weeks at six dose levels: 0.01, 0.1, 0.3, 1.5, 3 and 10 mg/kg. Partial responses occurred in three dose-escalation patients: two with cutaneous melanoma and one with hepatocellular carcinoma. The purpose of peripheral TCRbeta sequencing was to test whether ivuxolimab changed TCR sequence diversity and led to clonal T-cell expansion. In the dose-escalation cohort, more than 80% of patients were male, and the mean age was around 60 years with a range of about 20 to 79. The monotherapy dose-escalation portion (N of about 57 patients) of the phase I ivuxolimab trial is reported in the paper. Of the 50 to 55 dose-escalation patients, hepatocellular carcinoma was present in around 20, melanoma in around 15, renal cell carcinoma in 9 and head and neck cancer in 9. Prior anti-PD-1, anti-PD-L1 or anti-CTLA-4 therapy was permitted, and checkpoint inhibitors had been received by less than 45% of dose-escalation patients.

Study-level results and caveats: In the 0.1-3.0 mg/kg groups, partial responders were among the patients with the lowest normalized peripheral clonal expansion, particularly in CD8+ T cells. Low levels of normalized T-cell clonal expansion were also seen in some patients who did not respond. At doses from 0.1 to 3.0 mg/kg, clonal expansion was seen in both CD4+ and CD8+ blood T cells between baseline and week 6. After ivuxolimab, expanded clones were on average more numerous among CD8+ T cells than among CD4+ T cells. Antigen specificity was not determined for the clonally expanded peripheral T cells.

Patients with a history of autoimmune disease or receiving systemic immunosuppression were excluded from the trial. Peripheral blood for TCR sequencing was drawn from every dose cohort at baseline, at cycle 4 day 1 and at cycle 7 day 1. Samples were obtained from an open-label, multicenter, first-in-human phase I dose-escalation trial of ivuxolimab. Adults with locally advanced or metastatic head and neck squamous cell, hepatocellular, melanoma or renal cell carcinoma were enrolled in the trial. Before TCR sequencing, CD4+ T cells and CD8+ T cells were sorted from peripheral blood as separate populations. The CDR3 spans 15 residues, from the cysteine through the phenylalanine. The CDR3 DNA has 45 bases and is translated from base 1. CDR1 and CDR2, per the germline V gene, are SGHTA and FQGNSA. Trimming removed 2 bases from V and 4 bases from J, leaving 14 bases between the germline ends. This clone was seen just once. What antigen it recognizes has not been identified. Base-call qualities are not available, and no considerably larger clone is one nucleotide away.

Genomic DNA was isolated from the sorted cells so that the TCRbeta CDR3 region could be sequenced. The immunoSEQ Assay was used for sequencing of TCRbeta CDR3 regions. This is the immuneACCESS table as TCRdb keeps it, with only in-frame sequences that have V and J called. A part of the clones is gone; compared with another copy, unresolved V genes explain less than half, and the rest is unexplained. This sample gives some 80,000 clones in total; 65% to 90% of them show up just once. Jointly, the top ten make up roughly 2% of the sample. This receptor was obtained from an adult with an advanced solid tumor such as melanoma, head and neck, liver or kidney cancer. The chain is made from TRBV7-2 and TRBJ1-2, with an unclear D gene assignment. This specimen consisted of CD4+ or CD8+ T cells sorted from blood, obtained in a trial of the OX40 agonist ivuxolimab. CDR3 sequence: CASSLTPVEIYGYTF. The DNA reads TGTGCCAGCAGCTTAACCCCGGTAGAAATCTATGGCTACACCTTC.